This T cell receptor beta chain was sequenced in a study of blood T cell repertoires in COVID-19. Background on the study: The study drew acute and convalescent COVID-19 samples from the United States, Italy and Spain. PBMCs, B-cell-depleted T cells, or T cells were the source of the cDNA or gDNA that made up the material.

Assay: immunoSEQ multiplex PCR; the TCRdb copy retains only in-frame clones and omits some. The sample includes more than 250,000 clones, over 80% of them seen just once. One Seattle source followed patients from active infection through their disease course. The CDR3 sequence is 13 residues long. Germline lookup yields CDR1 SNHLY and CDR2 FYNNEI. V was clipped by 6 bases and J by 2 bases, with 8 bases between them. This TCR was recovered from a woman aged 50 to 60 with COVID-19, enrolled during active disease. Specimen: peripheral blood. The chain is built from TRBV2 and TRBJ1-5, with D possibly matching TRBD1 (6 bases). The CDR3 here is CASSRQGNQPQHF. In nucleotides, the CDR3 is TGTGCCAGCAGCCGACAGGGCAATCAGCCCCAGCATTTT.